This T cell receptor (beta chain) was identified during a study of T-cell memory formation after mild COVID-19. V gave up 3 bases and J gave up 1 base; unmatched junction bases: 1. Per the germline V gene, CDR1 is DFQATT and CDR2 is SNEGSKA (reference sequence). The CDR3 has 14 amino acids. This clonotype was detected a few times. In TCRdb, the 5' RACE reads were re-called with MiXCR into one record per CDR3 protein. The data contain under 450,000 distinct CDR3 sequences, less than 25% of them singletons. Sequencing was done on a sample of PBMCs or a T cell subset sorted from them (not recorded which). This sequence was found in an adult woman who had mild COVID-19 (a few samples of this study predate the infection). Cell type and time point are not known. The V call is TRBV20-1, the J call TRBJ2-1; 9 nucleotides align to TRBD2. CDR3 amino acids: CSARTSGSYNEQFF. The CDR3 region has the DNA TGCAGTGCTAGGACTAGCGGTTCCTACAATGAGCAGTTCTTC.